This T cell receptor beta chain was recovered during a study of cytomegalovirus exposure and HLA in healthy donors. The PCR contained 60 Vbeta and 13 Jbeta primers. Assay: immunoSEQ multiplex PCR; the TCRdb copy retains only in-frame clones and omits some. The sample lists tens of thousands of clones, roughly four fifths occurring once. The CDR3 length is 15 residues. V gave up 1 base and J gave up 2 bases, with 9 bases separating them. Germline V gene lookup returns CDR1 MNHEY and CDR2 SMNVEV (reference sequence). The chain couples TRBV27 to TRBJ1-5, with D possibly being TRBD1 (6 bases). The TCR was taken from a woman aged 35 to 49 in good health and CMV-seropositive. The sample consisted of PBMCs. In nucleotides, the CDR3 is TGTGCCAGCAGTTTATTCCGACAGGGCAATCAGCCCCAGCATTTT. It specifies CASSLFRQGNQPQHF.